These 31 T cell receptor beta chains were sequenced from one sample in a study of cytotoxic CD8 clonotypes in ibrutinib-treated CLL. Data came from immunoSEQ multiplex PCR; TCRdb stores just in-frame clones and leaves some out. The data show approximately 300,000 clones, approximately 80% seen once. The material sequenced was PBMCs, taken before ibrutinib treatment. The receptor source for this set is a human donor with chronic lymphocytic leukemia.

This clone was recorded once. The J gene is TRBJ2-4, the V gene TRBV11-2; tentative D call: TRBD1 (7 bases). The CDR3 consists of 19 residues. V lost 5 bases to trimming and J lost 0 bases, with 23 bases between them. CDR1 and CDR2 from the germline V gene are SGHAT and FQNNGV. The CDR3 coding sequence is TGTGCCAGCAGCCCAAGGGGGCTCGACCCGGGACTAGCCAAAAACATTCAGTACTTC. This encodes CASSPRGLDPGLAKNIQYF.

V is TRBV4-2 and J is TRBJ2-1; 8 positions agree with TRBD1. The CDR3 loop spans 15 amino acids. The junction had 3 bases not matched to a gene; V was cut back by 1 base and J by 4 bases. In germline, CDR1 is LGHNA, CDR2 YNFKEQ. In DNA, the CDR3 is TGTGCCAGCAGCCAAGGGACAGGGACGTACAATGAGCAGTTCTTC. Encoded protein: CASSQGTGTYNEQFF.

The rearrangement uses TRBV2 and TRBJ2-7; D not resolved. V was pared by 6 bases and J by 1 base, with 22 bases between. The length of the CDR3 is 17 residues. CDR1 is SNHLY, CDR2 FYNNEI, per germline. DNA for the CDR3: TGTGCCAGCAGCGGACCCGGCTCCGGACGGATGTCCTACGAGCAGTACTTC. Translation gives CASSGPGSGRMSYEQYF.

V gene TRBV5-1 combines with J gene TRBJ2-5; TRBD2 aligns across 13 bases. Germline CDR1 is SGHRS and CDR2 is YFSETQ. The CDR3 is 16 residues long. J lost 4 bases, V lost 4 bases, and 7 bases had no gene match. The CDR3 is CASSTGLAGEAETQYF. In DNA, the CDR3 is TGCGCCAGCAGCACCGGACTAGCGGGAGAGGCAGAGACCCAGTACTTC.

This rearrangement joins TRBV5-1 to TRBJ2-3; D gene ambiguous. CDR3 size: 15 residues. Trimming shortened V by 0 bases and J by 0 bases, and 8 bases separated the two germline ends. Looked up from germline, CDR1 is SGHRS and CDR2 is YFSETQ. The CDR3 DNA reads as TGCGCCAGCAGCTTGGCCGATAGAAGCACAGATACGCAGTATTTT. The encoded protein is CASSLADRSTDTQYF.

The J gene is TRBJ2-7, the V gene TRBV7-9; the D gene is possibly TRBD1 (6 bases). The germline V gene has CDR1 SEHNR and CDR2 FQNEAQ (reference sequence). This CDR3 has 14 amino acids. The germline V and J ends were trimmed by 10 bases and 2 bases, with 18 bases remaining between them. CDR3 sequence: CANKPNTGTYEQYF. The CDR3 bases are TGTGCCAACAAGCCGAACACAGGGACCTACGAGCAGTACTTC. Full variable domain (rest looked up from reference TRBV7-9 and TRBJ2-7): DTGVSQNPRHKITKRGQNVTFRCDPISEHNRLYWYRQTLGQGPEFLTYFQNEAQLEKSRLLSDRFSAERPKGSFSTLEIQRTEQGDSAMYLCANKPNTGTYEQYFGPGTRLTVT.

This chain joins TRBV7-3 and TRBJ2-2, with D possibly matching TRBD1 (5 bases). The germline V gene encodes CDR1 SGHTA and CDR2 FQGTGA. The CDR3 has 15 residues. V was pared by 5 bases and J by 3 bases, with 13 bases between. The CDR3 spells CASSPRLGDTGELFF. The DNA of the CDR3 is TGTGCCAGCAGCCCTAGGCTAGGGGACACCGGGGAGCTGTTTTTT.

This chain uses TRBV6-1 with TRBJ2-2, with unresolved D. V shed 4 bases and J shed 2 bases, with 2 bases lying between them. The germline V gene has CDR1 MNHNS and CDR2 SASEGT. The CDR3 spans 12 residues. CDR3 sequence: CASSANTGELFF. CDR3 nucleotide sequence: TGTGCCAGCAGTGCCAACACCGGGGAGCTGTTTTTT.

This clone was found once. J is TRBJ1-1 and V is TRBV5-4, with D possibly matching TRBD1 (6 bases). The length of the CDR3 is 15 residues. Trimming pared 4 bases from V and 6 bases from J, leaving 19 bases between. Germline-derived CDR1 and CDR2 are SGHNT and YYREEE (reference sequence). As DNA, the CDR3 is TGTGCCAGCAGCCCGGGATGGGGGGCGGGAGCTGAAGCTTTCTTT. It specifies CASSPGWGAGAEAFF.

This chain joins TRBV11-2 and TRBJ2-7; TRBD2 matches at 8 bases. CDR1 is SGHAT, CDR2 FQNNGV, per germline. This CDR3 contains 14 residues. The junction had 7 bases not matched to a gene; V was cut back by 3 bases and J by 6 bases. CDR3 residues: CASSFERETLEQYF. DNA of the CDR3: TGTGCCAGCAGCTTTGAGCGGGAGACCCTCGAGCAGTACTTC.

The rearrangement uses TRBV6-5 and TRBJ1-6; D unresolved. The CDR3 totals 13 residues. V was trimmed by 0 bases and J by 7 bases, leaving 4 bases between them. CDR1 is MNHEY and CDR2 is SVGAGI in the germline V gene. CDR3 DNA sequence: TGTGCCAGCAGTTACTCGAACAATTCACCCCTCCACTTT. It specifies CASSYSNNSPLHF.

In its sample, this clone was seen once. The V gene is TRBV20-1, the J gene TRBJ2-3, with D perhaps matching TRBD1 (5 bases). There are 11 residues in the CDR3. V was shortened by 8 bases and J by 5 bases, with 11 bases between the two germline ends. CDR1 DFQATT and CDR2 SNEGSKA come from the germline V gene (reference sequence). DNA of the CDR3: TGCAGTCCCAGAAGGGGAGATACGCAGTATTTT. It is translated as CSPRRGDTQYF.

J is TRBJ2-1 and V is TRBV7-3, with D possibly TRBD2 on 6 matching bases. CDR3 size: 15 residues. Per the germline V gene, CDR1 is SGHTA and CDR2 is FQGTGA. V was clipped by 2 bases and J by 0 bases, with 8 bases between them. The chain's CDR3 is CASSLVADSYNEQFF. DNA of the CDR3: TGTGCCAGCAGCTTAGTAGCGGACTCCTACAATGAGCAGTTCTTC. Variable domain in full (rest from reference TRBV7-3 and TRBJ2-1): GAGVSQTPSNKVTEKGKYVELRCDPISGHTALYWYRQSLGQGPEFLIYFQGTGAADDSGLPNDRFFAVRPEGSVSTLKIQRTERGDSAVYLCASSLVADSYNEQFFGPGTRLTVL.

The CDR3 nucleotides are TGTGCCAGCAGTCCACGGACAGGGGGAGTAAGTAGCAATCAGCCCCAGCATTTT. It encodes CASSPRTGGVSSNQPQHF. This chain joins TRBV28 and TRBJ1-5, with 10 bases lining up with TRBD1. Per the germline V gene, CDR1 is MDHEN and CDR2 is SYDVKM. This CDR3 comprises 18 residues. V lost 5 bases to trimming and J lost 0 bases; unmatched junction nucleotides: 10.

The V call is TRBV6-5, the J call TRBJ2-1; D perhaps matches TRBD2 (5 bases). Looked up from germline, CDR1 is MNHEY and CDR2 is SVGAGI. The V gene lost 6 bases and the J gene lost 0 bases, with 12 bases spanning the gap. The CDR3 has 15 amino acids. The CDR3: CASRPTRSSYNEQFF. The CDR3 coding sequence is TGTGCCAGCAGACCTACTAGAAGCTCCTACAATGAGCAGTTCTTC.

The J gene is TRBJ1-4, the V gene TRBV27; 10 nucleotides align to TRBD1. Germline V gene sequence: CDR1 MNHEY, CDR2 SMNVEV (reference sequence). This CDR3 comprises 16 residues. Losses at the gene ends were 6 bases for V and 6 bases for J; bases not matched to a gene: 10. The CDR3 sequence: CASSFATGTGDEKLFF. For the CDR3, the DNA is TGTGCCAGCAGCTTTGCCACCGGGACAGGGGATGAAAAACTGTTTTTT.

The chain combines TRBV15 with TRBJ2-5; tentative D call: TRBD1 (6 bases). This CDR3 is built from 15 residues. Trimming took off 0 bases at V and 3 bases at J, with 11 bases between the two ends. CDR1 is LNHNV, CDR2 YYDKDF, per germline (reference sequence). The CDR3 coding sequence is TGTGCCACCAGCAGAGATTGGCCAGGGGAAGAGACCCAGTACTTC. Its translation is CATSRDWPGEETQYF.

This clone was counted once. This rearrangement joins TRBV27 to TRBJ2-1, with D possibly called TRBD1 or TRBD2 (6 bases each). Germline V CDR1 and CDR2: MNHEY, SMNVEV (reference sequence). This CDR3 has 15 residues. Trimming removed 4 bases at V and 4 bases at J, with 14 bases between. This CDR3 is CASSSGAGQYNEQFF. The CDR3, as DNA: TGTGCCAGCAGTTCGGGGGCGGGACAATACAATGAGCAGTTCTTC.

This clone has a single count. A much larger clonotype is one base distant, so this may be a read error. This chain links TRBV6-5 with TRBJ2-2, with no clear D. V gave up 5 bases and J gave up 2 bases, with 0 bases separating them. The CDR3 has 11 residues. The germline V gene has CDR1 MNHEY and CDR2 SVGAGI. DNA for the CDR3: TGTGCCAGCAGTAACACCGGGGAGCTGTTTTTT. This translates into CASSNTGELFF.

The V and J genes are TRBV11-2 and TRBJ2-5, with 8 positions matching TRBD2. There are 14 residues in the CDR3. CDR1 SGHAT and CDR2 FQNNGV come from the germline V gene. V gave up 5 bases and J gave up 5 bases; unmatched junction bases: 7. In DNA, the CDR3 is TGTGCCAGCAGCCAGAGCGGGAGTAGGGAGACCCAGTACTTC. Translating it yields CASSQSGSRETQYF.

J is TRBJ2-1 and V is TRBV5-1; possible D gene TRBD2, 5 bases. The CDR3 covers 16 residues. Trimming pared 0 bases from V and 0 bases from J, leaving 10 bases between. CDR1 is SGHRS and CDR2 is YFSETQ in the germline V gene. The CDR3 region is CASSLGVGGSYNEQFF. CDR3 in DNA: TGCGCCAGCAGCTTGGGAGTTGGAGGCTCCTACAATGAGCAGTTCTTC.

V and J are TRBV4-3 and TRBJ2-1; D unresolved. There are 13 residues in the CDR3. Germline lookup yields CDR1 LGHNA and CDR2 YSLEER. Between the trimmed V and J ends, which lost 3 bases and 7 bases, there was a span of 10 bases. In DNA, the CDR3 is TGCGCCAGCAGCCAGTTTAGGGCTAATGAGCAGTTCTTC. Amino acid sequence: CASSQFRANEQFF.

The chain uses TRBV7-9 and TRBJ1-2; D is uncertain. V lost 4 bases, J lost 4 bases, and 16 bases lay in between. CDR1 is SEHNR and CDR2 is FQNEAQ in the germline V gene (reference sequence). This CDR3 is 15 amino acids long. This CDR3 is CASSSDAGWSYGYTF. The DNA for the CDR3 is TGTGCCAGCAGCTCCGATGCGGGATGGTCCTATGGCTACACCTTC.

The chain carries TRBV4-2 and TRBJ1-1; D is undetermined. V was trimmed by 6 bases and J by 0 bases, leaving 8 bases between them. The CDR3 contains 13 residues. Germline V gene lookup returns CDR1 LGHNA and CDR2 YNFKEQ. CDR3 sequence: CASSQQMNTEAFF. CDR3 DNA sequence: TGTGCCAGCAGTCAACAGATGAACACTGAAGCTTTCTTT.

This clone was seen just once. The CDR3 DNA follows: TGTGCCAGCAGCCCCCGGCTGCGGGAGCCGAATCAAGAGACCCAGTACTTC. Translating gives CASSPRLREPNQETQYF. The rearrangement joins TRBV14 to TRBJ2-5, with TRBD2 identical over 7 bases. V shed 4 bases and J 2 bases; nucleotides not matched to a gene: 13. CDR1 is SGHDN, CDR2 FVKESK, per germline. The CDR3 loop spans 17 amino acids. Combining the CDR3 with reference TRBV14 and TRBJ2-5 gives the whole variable domain EAGVTQFPSHSVIEKGQTVTLRCDPISGHDNLYWYRRVMGKEIKFLLHFVKESKQDESGMPNNRFLAERTGGTYSTLKVQPAELEDSGVYFCASSPRLREPNQETQYFGPGTRLLVL.

DNA of the CDR3: TGTGCCAGCAGCCGGACACGGTCAGCCAAAAACATTCAGTACTTC. This codes for CASSRTRSAKNIQYF. The V gene is TRBV7-2, the J gene TRBJ2-4; possibly TRBD1 for D (5 bases). Germline-derived CDR1 and CDR2 are SGHTA and FQGNSA. Trimming pared 5 bases from V and 0 bases from J, leaving 11 bases between. CDR3 length: 15 residues. Supplemented by reference TRBV7-2 and TRBJ2-4, the full variable domain reads GAGVSQSPSNKVTEKGKDVELRCDPISGHTALYWYRQSLGQGLEFLIYFQGNSAPDKSGLPSDRFSAERTGGSVSTLTIQRTQQEDSAVYLCASSRTRSAKNIQYFGAGTRLSVL.

The V and J genes are TRBV7-9 and TRBJ2-1, with 9 bases that match TRBD2. The V gene's germline CDR1 is SEHNR and CDR2 FQNEAQ (reference sequence). The V and J ends lost 1 base and 4 bases, in that order; junction bases with no gene match: 11. The CDR3 loop spans 18 amino acids. The CDR3 nucleotides read TGTGCCAGCAGCTTAGAGTTCGGGACTAGCACCCATTACAATGAGCAGTTCTTC. It translates to CASSLEFGTSTHYNEQFF. The variable domain in full, with the rest retrieved from reference TRBV7-9 and TRBJ2-1, is DTGVSQNPRHKITKRGQNVTFRCDPISEHNRLYWYRQTLGQGPEFLTYFQNEAQLEKSRLLSDRFSAERPKGSFSTLEIQRTEQGDSAMYLCASSLEFGTSTHYNEQFFGPGTRLTVL.

This CDR3 is CASSPLERGTVWDTQYF. DNA of the CDR3: TGTGCCAGCAGCCCCCTGGAGCGGGGAACGGTTTGGGATACGCAGTATTTT. The chain recombines TRBV16 with TRBJ2-3; 7 nucleotides agree with TRBD2. V was pared by 4 bases and J by 6 bases, with 16 bases of the junction left unmatched. The CDR3 loop spans 17 amino acids. Germline V gene lookup returns CDR1 KGHSY and CDR2 FQNENV.

Only one count was recorded for this clone. The V and J genes are TRBV30 and TRBJ1-1; a weak D match, TRBD1 (5 bases). CDR3 length equals 13 residues. Germline assignment: CDR1 GTSNPN and CDR2 SVGIG (reference sequence). V was shortened by 5 bases and J by 0 bases, with 10 bases between the two germline ends. The CDR3 DNA follows: TGTGCCTGGGCGGGGCAGCTGAACACTGAAGCTTTCTTT. It yields the protein CAWAGQLNTEAFF.

This chain connects TRBV4-3 to TRBJ1-3; no reliable D call. The V gene lost 0 bases and the J gene lost 4 bases, with 4 bases spanning the gap. Germline lookup yields CDR1 LGHNA and CDR2 YSLEER. The CDR3 totals 13 residues. CDR3 amino acids: CASSQDSGNTIYF. As DNA, the CDR3 is TGCGCCAGCAGCCAAGATTCAGGAAACACCATATATTTT.

To note about this clone: Distinct nucleotide sequences in the sample also encode this CDR3. The CDR3 region is CASSVADVQYF. DNA for the CDR3: TGTGCCAGCAGCGTAGCGGATGTGCAGTATTTT. This chain uses TRBV9 with TRBJ2-3, with no clear D. CDR3 length: 11 amino acids. Trimming shortened V by 0 bases and J by 11 bases, and 7 bases separated the two germline ends. Germline-derived CDR1 and CDR2 are SGDLS and YYNGEE.